This TCR beta chain was sequenced for a study of blood T cell repertoires in COVID-19. Looking at the study overall: Both acute and convalescent COVID-19 samples were obtained from the United States, Italy and Spain. PBMCs, B-cell-depleted T cells, or T cells were the source of the cDNA or gDNA that made up the material.

The CDR3 sequence is 14 residues long. Per germline, CDR1 LGHNA and CDR2 YNFKEQ. V lost 0 bases to trimming and J lost 7 bases, with 10 bases between them. In the original workflow: Quantification of nucleated cells was approximated via reference gene primer amplification. Here immunoSEQ multiplex PCR was the method, and the copy in TCRdb shows in-frame clones only, minus some. D and trimming come from the DNA, and the V and J calls and clone size come from that table. The table includes over 20,000 clones, around nine tenths detected once. The chain joins TRBV4-2 to TRBJ2-1; TRBD2 might be the D (5 bases). This TCR was sampled from a man between 65 and 85 years old with active COVID-19. The material sequenced was peripheral blood. In DNA, the CDR3 is TGTGCCAGCAGCCAAGACTCTAGCCAGAATGAGCAGTTCTTC. This encodes CASSQDSSQNEQFF.